The rows below give T cell receptor beta chains drawn from one sample of a study of blood T cell repertoires in COVID-19. The method was immunoSEQ multiplex PCR; TCRdb's version includes in-frame clones alone and lacks a portion of them. The table lists around 150,000 clones, around four fifths of them singletons, with roughly 6.4% in the top ten. The sequencing sample was made of PBMCs or T cells enriched from blood (not recorded which). All receptors come from a middle-aged woman who had recovered from COVID-19. CDR3s include the opening cysteine and the closing phenylalanine or tryptophan. The D gene is left open where the match is weak. Expanded clones are given a class, and other clones once, few, many or no size at all.

DNA: TGTGCCAGCAGCTTCAGGGATGTGAATTCACCCCTCCACTTT
CDR3: CASSFRDVNSPLHF
V: TRBV7-8
J: TRBJ1-6
size: NA
D: NA

DNA: TGCGCCAGCAGCTTGTCACCCGACAGATTCTATGGCTACACCTTC
CDR3: CASSLSPDRFYGYTF
V: TRBV5-1
J: TRBJ1-2
size: NA
D: NA

DNA: TGTGCCAGCAGTCCAGTGGACAGATCTCAGCCCCAGCATTTT
CDR3: CASSPVDRSQPQHF
V: TRBV2
J: TRBJ1-5
size: once
D: NA

DNA: TGTGCCAGCAGCTCGACAGGGGCGGCAGATACGCAGTATTTT
CDR3: CASSSTGAADTQYF
V: TRBV7-9
J: TRBJ2-3
size: NA
D: TRBD1

DNA: TGCGCCAGCAGCCAGGCGCGGGAGTATTCCTACAATGAGCAGTTCTTC
CDR3: CASSQAREYSYNEQFF
V: TRBV5-1
J: TRBJ2-1
size: NA
D: TRBD2

DNA: TGTGCCAGCAGTCTTTACAGGGGGAACACTGAAGCTTTCTTT
CDR3: CASSLYRGNTEAFF
V: TRBV2
J: TRBJ1-1
size: NA
D: TRBD1

DNA: TGCAGTGCTAGAGATCAGCGTGAGCAGTTCTTC
CDR3: CSARDQREQFF
V: TRBV20-1
J: TRBJ2-1
size: NA
D: NA

DNA: TGTGCCAGAAGCTTGCTTCTAGCGGGGTCCTACGAGCAGTACTTC
CDR3: CARSLLLAGSYEQYF
V: TRBV5-3
J: TRBJ2-7
size: NA
D: TRBD2

DNA: TGTGCCAGCAGCTTATTTACGGGGGTTGATGGCTACACCTTC
CDR3: CASSLFTGVDGYTF
V: TRBV7-9
J: TRBJ1-2
size: once
D: NA

DNA: TGCGCCAGCAACATAGCGGGGGGGAGCAATGAGCAGTTCTTC
CDR3: CASNIAGGSNEQFF
V: TRBV5-1
J: TRBJ2-1
size: NA
D: TRBD2

DNA: TGCGCCAGCAGCTTGGATGGAGCGGGGGCTGGCGGGGAGCTGTTTTTT
CDR3: CASSLDGAGAGGELFF
V: TRBV5-1
J: TRBJ2-2
size: NA
D: TRBD2

DNA: TGTGCCACCAGCTTAGACAGGCCTAGCACAGATACGCAGTATTTT
CDR3: CATSLDRPSTDTQYF
V: TRBV15
J: TRBJ2-3
size: NA
D: NA

DNA: TGCGCCAGCAGCCAAGTGCAGGACAACACCTACGAGCAGTACTTC
CDR3: CASSQVQDNTYEQYF
V: TRBV4-1
J: TRBJ2-7
size: NA
D: NA

DNA: TGCGCCAGCAGCGCCAGGGGATACGAGCAGTACTTC
CDR3: CASSARGYEQYF
V: TRBV5-1
J: TRBJ2-7
size: NA
D: NA

DNA: TGTGCCAGCAGTTACTCGTGGTTAGGCACAGATACGCAGTATTTT
CDR3: CASSYSWLGTDTQYF
V: TRBV6-5
J: TRBJ2-3
size: once
D: NA

DNA: TGTGCCACCAACAACCCAAGGACTCTGGACACTGAAGCTTTCTTT
CDR3: CATNNPRTLDTEAFF
V: TRBV25-1
J: TRBJ1-1
size: NA
D: NA

DNA: TGCAGCGTTTCGACAGGAACCATAGATACGCAGTATTTT
CDR3: CSVSTGTIDTQYF
V: TRBV29-1
J: TRBJ2-3
size: NA
D: NA

DNA: TGTGCCTGGAGTGGACAGGGTATGGGATTTGCTGGGGCCAACGTCCTGACTTTC
CDR3: CAWSGQGMGFAGANVLTF
V: TRBV30
J: TRBJ2-6
size: NA
D: TRBD1

DNA: TGTGCCAGCAGCTTAAGACGGGACACTGAAGCTTTCTTT
CDR3: CASSLRRDTEAFF
V: TRBV11-3
J: TRBJ1-1
size: NA
D: NA

DNA: TGTGCCAGCAGCCTTGGGGGCAACTATGGCTACACCTTC
CDR3: CASSLGGNYGYTF
V: TRBV3-1/TRBV3-2
J: TRBJ1-2
size: NA
D: NA

DNA: TGTGCCAGTAGTATAATTGAAGCGGGGAATACGCAGTATTTT
CDR3: CASSIIEAGNTQYF
V: TRBV19
J: TRBJ2-3
size: NA
D: TRBD2

DNA: TGTGCCAGCAGTTTGGTCTCGCTCAGGGGGGCCGGGGAGCTGTTTTTT
CDR3: CASSLVSLRGAGELFF
V: TRBV27
J: TRBJ2-2
size: NA
D: NA

DNA: TGTGCCAGCAGCAACCTAGGGACAGGGATTTCCTACGAGCAGTACTTC
CDR3: CASSNLGTGISYEQYF
V: TRBV3-1/TRBV3-2
J: TRBJ2-7
size: few
D: TRBD1

DNA: TGCGCCAGCAGCCAAGATAACCGGGGTGATGGCTATGGCTACACCTTC
CDR3: CASSQDNRGDGYGYTF
V: TRBV4-1
J: TRBJ1-2
size: NA
D: NA

DNA: TGTGCCATCAGTGATGGGACTAGCGGGGGGGCGAGGGAGACCCAGTACTTC
CDR3: CAISDGTSGGARETQYF
V: TRBV10-3
J: TRBJ2-5
size: NA
D: TRBD2

DNA: TGTGCCATCAGTGCAGGGGACAGCACAGATACGCAGTATTTT
CDR3: CAISAGDSTDTQYF
V: TRBV10-3
J: TRBJ2-3
size: NA
D: NA

DNA: TGCAGCGTTGGAGCGGTAGCGGGAGCGAACAATGAGCAGTTCTTC
CDR3: CSVGAVAGANNEQFF
V: TRBV29-1
J: TRBJ2-1
size: NA
D: TRBD2

DNA: TGTGCCAGTAGTATTGGGGGGGGCCCCTACAATGAGCAGTTCTTC
CDR3: CASSIGGGPYNEQFF
V: TRBV19
J: TRBJ2-1
size: NA
D: NA

DNA: TGTGCCAGCAGCCTTGGGCAAAATCAGCCCCAGCATTTT
CDR3: CASSLGQNQPQHF
V: TRBV11-2
J: TRBJ1-5
size: NA
D: NA

DNA: TGTGCCAGCAGCTTAAAGCGAGAGGGCCAAGAGACCCAGTACTTC
CDR3: CASSLKREGQETQYF
V: TRBV7-9
J: TRBJ2-5
size: NA
D: NA

DNA: TGTGCCAGCAGTTATTCGCACGGGACTAGCGGGGGAGCCTCCTACAATGAGCAGTTCTTC
CDR3: CASSYSHGTSGGASYNEQFF
V: TRBV6-9
J: TRBJ2-1
size: NA
D: TRBD2

DNA: TGTGCCAGCAGCACCGGGACAGAGAACTCACCCCTCCACTTT
CDR3: CASSTGTENSPLHF
V: TRBV4-2
J: TRBJ1-6
size: NA
D: TRBD1

DNA: TGTGCCAGCAGTGTTTCGACAGGGGGGAACACTGAAGCTTTCTTT
CDR3: CASSVSTGGNTEAFF
V: TRBV2
J: TRBJ1-1
size: NA
D: TRBD1

DNA: TGTGCCAGCAGGCAGACCGGGACAGGGAACGAGCAGTACTTC
CDR3: CASRQTGTGNEQYF
V: TRBV25-1
J: TRBJ2-7
size: once
D: TRBD1

DNA: TGTGCCAGCAGCGTAGCAAGCACAGATACGCAGTATTTT
CDR3: CASSVASTDTQYF
V: TRBV9
J: TRBJ2-3
size: NA
D: NA

DNA: TGCGCCAGCAGCAGTCCGGAATGGGGCCTCTCCTACGAGCAGTACTTC
CDR3: CASSSPEWGLSYEQYF
V: TRBV4-1
J: TRBJ2-7
size: NA
D: NA

DNA: TGCGCCAGCAGCTCCTGGATGGGCCGGGAGGAAGATACGCAGTATTTT
CDR3: CASSSWMGREEDTQYF
V: TRBV5-1
J: TRBJ2-3
size: NA
D: TRBD2

DNA: TGTGCCAGCGGAGCGGGAGAAACCCAGTACTTC
CDR3: CASGAGETQYF
V: TRBV9
J: TRBJ2-5
size: NA
D: TRBD2

DNA: TGTGCCAGTAGTATCAGACAGGGGAATTCACCCCTCCACTTT
CDR3: CASSIRQGNSPLHF
V: TRBV19
J: TRBJ1-6
size: NA
D: TRBD1

DNA: TGTGCCAGCAGTTCCCGTGGACAGGCTAAATATGGCTACACCTTC
CDR3: CASSSRGQAKYGYTF
V: TRBV6-5
J: TRBJ1-2
size: once
D: TRBD1

DNA: TGTGCCAGCAGTCCCGGGACAGCGAATCAGCCCCAGCATTTT
CDR3: CASSPGTANQPQHF
V: TRBV7-9
J: TRBJ1-5
size: few
D: TRBD1

DNA: TGTGCCAGCAGCCCCCTCGGGGGTCGAACTGAAGCTTTCTTT
CDR3: CASSPLGGRTEAFF
V: TRBV3-1/TRBV3-2
J: TRBJ1-1
size: NA
D: NA

DNA: TGCGCCAGCAGCCCCAGGGAGGGGTTGAACACTGAAGCTTTCTTT
CDR3: CASSPREGLNTEAFF
V: TRBV5-1
J: TRBJ1-1
size: NA
D: NA

DNA: TGTGCCAGCAGCCGAGATCTCAAGGCCGGGACAGTGAATTTT
CDR3: CASSRDLKAGTVNF
V: TRBV14
J: TRBJ2-3
size: NA
D: TRBD1

DNA: TGTGCCAGCAGCAAAGAAGGGGCCCCCTACAATGAGCAGTTCTTC
CDR3: CASSKEGAPYNEQFF
V: TRBV9
J: TRBJ2-1
size: few
D: NA

DNA: TGTGCCAGTAGTACGGGGACAGGAGGAAGCACAGATACGCAGTATTTT
CDR3: CASSTGTGGSTDTQYF
V: TRBV19
J: TRBJ2-3
size: NA
D: TRBD1

DNA: TGTGCCAGCAGCGTAGATTTTGTAGCGGGAGTAGGGGAGCAGTTCTTC
CDR3: CASSVDFVAGVGEQFF
V: TRBV9
J: TRBJ2-1
size: NA
D: TRBD2

DNA: TGTGCCAGCAGCCCTCTAGCGGGAGGGCCGAAGGATACGCAGTATTTT
CDR3: CASSPLAGGPKDTQYF
V: TRBV3-1/TRBV3-2
J: TRBJ2-3
size: NA
D: TRBD2

DNA: TGTGCCAGTAGTCCAGGACTCCCCCACTGGATCAATGAGCAGTTCTTC
CDR3: CASSPGLPHWINEQFF
V: TRBV19
J: TRBJ2-1
size: NA
D: NA

DNA: TGTGCCAGCAGCTTGGTTGGGGCTGGTCCTGATGGCTACACCTTC
CDR3: CASSLVGAGPDGYTF
V: TRBV5-5
J: TRBJ1-2
size: NA
D: NA

DNA: TGCGCCAGCAGCCAAGACAGGGGGGACAATGAGCAGTTCTTC
CDR3: CASSQDRGDNEQFF
V: TRBV4-1
J: TRBJ2-1
size: NA
D: NA

DNA: TGCGCCAGCAGCTTGGTGAGGCAGGGTGATGGCTACACCTTC
CDR3: CASSLVRQGDGYTF
V: TRBV5-1
J: TRBJ1-2
size: many
D: NA